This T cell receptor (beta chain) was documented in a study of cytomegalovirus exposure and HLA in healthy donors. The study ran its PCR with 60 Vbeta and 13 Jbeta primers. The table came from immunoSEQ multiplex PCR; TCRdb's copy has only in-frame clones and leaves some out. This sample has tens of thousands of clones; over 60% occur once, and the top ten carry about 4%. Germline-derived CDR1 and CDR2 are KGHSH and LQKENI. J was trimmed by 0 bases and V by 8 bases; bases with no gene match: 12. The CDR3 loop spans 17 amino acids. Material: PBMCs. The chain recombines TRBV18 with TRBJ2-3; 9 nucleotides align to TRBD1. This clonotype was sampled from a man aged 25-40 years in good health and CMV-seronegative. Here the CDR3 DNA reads TGTGCCAGCGCGTCCCGGGACAGGGATTGGAGCACAGATACGCAGTATTTT. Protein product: CASASRDRDWSTDTQYF. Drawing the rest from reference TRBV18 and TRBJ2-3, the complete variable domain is NAGVMQNPRHLVRRRGQEARLRCSPMKGHSHVYWYRQLPEEGLKFMVYLQKENIIDESGMPKERFSAEFPKEGPSILRIQQVVRGDSAAYFCASASRDRDWSTDTQYFGPGTRLTVL.